Listed here is a single TCR beta chain. Its antigen is currently unknown. Trimming cost V 6 bases and J 1 base, with 12 bases left between them. The CDR3 is 14 amino acids. In germline, CDR1 is MDHEN, CDR2 SYDVKM. The data were obtained in a study of T cell responses to AZD1222 COVID-19 vaccine. Regarding the study as a whole: Once two AZD1222 doses were given, Spike-specific TCR breadth and depth went up. Among the donors, most were white British and more were female, and clonal diversity was possibly underestimated.

Produced via immunoSEQ multiplex PCR; TCRdb's table is partial and in-frame only. The sample yields around 150,000 clones, about four fifths seen once. V usage is TRBV28 and J usage is TRBJ1-1, with D uncertain. This TCR came from an adult in good health. The sample here was peripheral blood, taken on day 0 of AZD1222 vaccination. CDR3 residues: CASSILLPNTEAFF. In DNA form, the CDR3 reads TGTGCCAGCAGCATATTGCTACCGAACACTGAAGCTTTCTTT.